A selection of T cell receptor beta chains follows, all from one sample in a study of T cell responses to AZD1222 COVID-19 vaccine. The protocol was immunoSEQ multiplex PCR, while the TCRdb copy is restricted to in-frame clones and leaves out a portion. There are 15,000 to 20,000 clones in the sample; roughly 86% occur only once, and more than 8.5% lies in the top ten. The sample was peripheral blood, taken 28 days after the second AZD1222 dose. Every receptor here comes from an adult who received the AZD1222 COVID-19 vaccine. The CDR3 runs from the conserved cysteine through the conserved F or W. The D gene is left open where the match is weak. Expanded clones are given a class, and other clones once, few, many or no size at all.

>TRBV19|TRBJ1-5|.|.
TGTGCCAGTAGTATTACAGGGACTCAGCCCCAGCATTTT
CASSITGTQPQHF
>TRBV12-3/TRBV12-4|TRBJ2-5|.|.
TGTGCCAGCAGTTTAGTCCGAGAGGGCCAGTACTTC
CASSLVREGQYF
>TRBV6-5|TRBJ1-5|.|.
TGTGCCAGCACCCAGGGTCCTCAGCCCCAGCATTTT
CASTQGPQPQHF
>TRBV7-8|TRBJ1-6|.|TRBD1
TGTGCCAGCAGCCTGGACAGGGATAGATATAATTCACCCCTCCACTTT
CASSLDRDRYNSPLHF
>TRBV27|TRBJ2-5|.|TRBD2
TGTGCCAGCAGTCCGCAGACTAGCGGACAAGAGACCCAGTACTTC
CASSPQTSGQETQYF
>TRBV7-8|TRBJ1-6|.|.
TGTGCCAGCAGCGGACGGGACCGCCAGGGCTCCTATAATTCACCCCTCCACTTT
CASSGRDRQGSYNSPLHF
>TRBV10-3|TRBJ1-4|once|TRBD1
TGTGCCACAGGACAGGGGGGTGAAAAACTGTTTTTT
CATGQGGEKLFF
>TRBV2|TRBJ2-7|.|TRBD2
TGTGCCAGCAGCCCCCGGACTAGCTCCTACGAGCAGTACTTC
CASSPRTSSYEQYF
>TRBV3-1/TRBV3-2|TRBJ2-1|.|.
TGTGCCAGCAGCCAAGTGGGTCAGGGCGAGCAGTTCTTC
CASSQVGQGEQFF
>TRBV10-2|TRBJ1-5|.|TRBD1
TGCGCCAGCAGTGACAGGGGGCAGAGGGGAGGTCAGCCCCAGCATTTT
CASSDRGQRGGQPQHF
>TRBV5-1|TRBJ2-1|once|TRBD2
TGCGCCAGCAGCAGTAGCGGGGGGGTGATCTCCTACAATGAGCAGTTCTTC
CASSSSGGVISYNEQFF
>TRBV28|TRBJ1-1|.|.
TGTGCCAGCAGGTACAGGGAGGAAGCTTTCTTT
CASRYREEAFF
>TRBV5-4|TRBJ2-1|.|.
TGTGCCAGCAGCTTTCCGGCTGCCGGTGGGGATGAGCAGTTCTTC
CASSFPAAGGDEQFF
>TRBV18|TRBJ1-1|.|.
TGTGCCAGCTCCGCGACGGGGAACACTGAAGCTTTCTTT
CASSATGNTEAFF
>TRBV7-2|TRBJ2-5|.|TRBD2
TGTGCCAGCAGCTTAGTGGCTAGCGGGTCTGGAGAGACCCAGTACTTC
CASSLVASGSGETQYF
>TRBV10-1|TRBJ2-7|.|.
TGCGCCAGCAGTGATGGGGCAGGTTCCTACGAGCAGTACTTC
CASSDGAGSYEQYF
>TRBV10-3|TRBJ1-5|once|.
TGTGCCATCAGTGAGTCGCTGGAGGATTATAGCAATCAGCCCCAGCATTTT
CAISESLEDYSNQPQHF
>TRBV7-8|TRBJ1-1|.|.
TGTGCCAGCAGCCCCCGGGTGGGGGTAAGTGCTTTCTTT
CASSPRVGVSAFF
>TRBV3-1/TRBV3-2|TRBJ2-1|few|TRBD2
TGTGCCAGCAGCCAAGGCGGGAGTAGCTACAATGAGCAGTTCTTC
CASSQGGSSYNEQFF
>TRBV7-9|TRBJ1-1|.|.
TGTGCCAGCAGCTTAGCGCTCCCTCGGAACACTGAAGCTTTCTTT
CASSLALPRNTEAFF
>TRBV6-5|TRBJ1-6|.|.
TGTGCCAGCCGGGAAAATTCACCCCTCCACTTT
CASRENSPLHF
>TRBV2|TRBJ2-2|.|.
TGTGCCAGCAGTGAAGAGGCCATTACGAACACCGGGGAGCTGTTTTTT
CASSEEAITNTGELFF
>TRBV2|TRBJ2-2|.|TRBD1
TGTGCCAGCAGTGTGGTACAGGGGACCGGGGAGCTGTTTTTT
CASSVVQGTGELFF
>TRBV18|TRBJ2-5|.|TRBD2
TGTGCCAGCTCACCTTTAGCGGGGGGGCCGGAAGAGACCCAGTACTTC
CASSPLAGGPEETQYF
>TRBV20-1|TRBJ2-1|.|.
TGCAGTGCGTATATAGCCTATGAGCAGTTCTTC
CSAYIAYEQFF
>TRBV29-1|TRBJ2-3|.|TRBD1
TGCAGCGTTGAAGATGGGGGGACAGGGCGGTATACGCAGTATTTT
CSVEDGGTGRYTQYF
>TRBV27|TRBJ1-4|.|.
TGTGCCAGCAGTTTAAGACGGCCTGATGAAAAACTGTTTTTT
CASSLRRPDEKLFF
>TRBV5-1|TRBJ2-7|.|.
TGCGCCAGCAGCTCCGGGGCCTTCCCCCTATACGAGCAGTACTTC
CASSSGAFPLYEQYF
>TRBV28|TRBJ2-1|once|.
TGTGCCAGCAGTTTAATGACAGACAATGAGCAGTTCTTC
CASSLMTDNEQFF
>TRBV6-5|TRBJ1-2|.|.
TGTGCCGGCAGTTACTCGATGACAGAGACCTATGGCTACACCTTC
CAGSYSMTETYGYTF
>TRBV30|TRBJ2-2|.|TRBD1
TGTGCCTGGACCGGGACAGGGGGCTCCGGGGAGCTGTTTTTT
CAWTGTGGSGELFF
>TRBV5-5|TRBJ2-3|.|.
TGTGCCAGCAGGCTCGGCCCTAGCACAGATACGCAGTATTTT
CASRLGPSTDTQYF
>TRBV25-1|TRBJ1-4|.|.
TGTGCCAGCAGTGAAGGAGGGACCCGGGTAGCTGAAAAACTGTTTTTT
CASSEGGTRVAEKLFF
>TRBV7-8|TRBJ2-1|.|.
TGTGCCAGCAGCTTACCGGGAGTGCAGTTCTTC
CASSLPGVQFF
>TRBV6-5|TRBJ2-7|.|TRBD2
TGTGCCAGCGAACTTAGCGGGAGCTCCTACGAGCAGTACTTC
CASELSGSSYEQYF
>TRBV10-2|TRBJ2-5|.|TRBD2
TGCGCCAGCAGTGAGGGAACTTCGGGGGGGACCCAAGAGACCCAGTACTTC
CASSEGTSGGTQETQYF